This T cell receptor beta chain appears in the sequencing data of a study of blood T cell repertoires in COVID-19. Study background: Researchers got acute and convalescent COVID-19 samples from the United States, Italy and Spain.

In the original workflow: From reference gene primer amplification, estimates of nucleated cell counts were derived. Some clones are missing from TCRdb's copy, which holds only in-frame ones; the method was immunoSEQ multiplex PCR. V and J calls and clone size follow that table, whereas D and trimming were derived from the DNA. This sample has about 140,000 clones, with around nine tenths found just once. The V segment lost 2 bases and the J segment 3 bases; nucleotides outside the gene matches: 5. Germline V gene data show CDR1 as KGHDR and CDR2 as SFDVKD. This CDR3 contains 16 residues. This sequence was found in a middle-aged woman with acute or convalescent COVID-19. The chain is built from TRBV24-1 and TRBJ2-3; 9 nucleotides align to TRBD1. The specimen sequenced was peripheral blood. In DNA form, the CDR3 reads TGTGCCACCAGTGATTCCCGACAGGGGGGAACAGATACGCAGTATTTT. Protein sequence: CATSDSRQGGTDTQYF.